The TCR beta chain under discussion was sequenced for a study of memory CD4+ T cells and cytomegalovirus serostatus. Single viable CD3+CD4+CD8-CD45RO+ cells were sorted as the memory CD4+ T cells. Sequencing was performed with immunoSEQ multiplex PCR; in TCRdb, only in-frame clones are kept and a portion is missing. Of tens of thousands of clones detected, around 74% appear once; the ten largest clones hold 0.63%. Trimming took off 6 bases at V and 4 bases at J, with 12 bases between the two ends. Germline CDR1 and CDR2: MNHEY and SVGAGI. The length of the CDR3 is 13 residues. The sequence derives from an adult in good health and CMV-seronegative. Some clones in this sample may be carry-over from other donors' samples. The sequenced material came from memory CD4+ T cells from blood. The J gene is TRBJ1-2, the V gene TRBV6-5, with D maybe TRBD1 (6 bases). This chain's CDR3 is CASREQGLYGYTF. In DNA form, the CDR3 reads TGTGCCAGCAGAGAACAGGGCCTCTATGGCTACACCTTC.